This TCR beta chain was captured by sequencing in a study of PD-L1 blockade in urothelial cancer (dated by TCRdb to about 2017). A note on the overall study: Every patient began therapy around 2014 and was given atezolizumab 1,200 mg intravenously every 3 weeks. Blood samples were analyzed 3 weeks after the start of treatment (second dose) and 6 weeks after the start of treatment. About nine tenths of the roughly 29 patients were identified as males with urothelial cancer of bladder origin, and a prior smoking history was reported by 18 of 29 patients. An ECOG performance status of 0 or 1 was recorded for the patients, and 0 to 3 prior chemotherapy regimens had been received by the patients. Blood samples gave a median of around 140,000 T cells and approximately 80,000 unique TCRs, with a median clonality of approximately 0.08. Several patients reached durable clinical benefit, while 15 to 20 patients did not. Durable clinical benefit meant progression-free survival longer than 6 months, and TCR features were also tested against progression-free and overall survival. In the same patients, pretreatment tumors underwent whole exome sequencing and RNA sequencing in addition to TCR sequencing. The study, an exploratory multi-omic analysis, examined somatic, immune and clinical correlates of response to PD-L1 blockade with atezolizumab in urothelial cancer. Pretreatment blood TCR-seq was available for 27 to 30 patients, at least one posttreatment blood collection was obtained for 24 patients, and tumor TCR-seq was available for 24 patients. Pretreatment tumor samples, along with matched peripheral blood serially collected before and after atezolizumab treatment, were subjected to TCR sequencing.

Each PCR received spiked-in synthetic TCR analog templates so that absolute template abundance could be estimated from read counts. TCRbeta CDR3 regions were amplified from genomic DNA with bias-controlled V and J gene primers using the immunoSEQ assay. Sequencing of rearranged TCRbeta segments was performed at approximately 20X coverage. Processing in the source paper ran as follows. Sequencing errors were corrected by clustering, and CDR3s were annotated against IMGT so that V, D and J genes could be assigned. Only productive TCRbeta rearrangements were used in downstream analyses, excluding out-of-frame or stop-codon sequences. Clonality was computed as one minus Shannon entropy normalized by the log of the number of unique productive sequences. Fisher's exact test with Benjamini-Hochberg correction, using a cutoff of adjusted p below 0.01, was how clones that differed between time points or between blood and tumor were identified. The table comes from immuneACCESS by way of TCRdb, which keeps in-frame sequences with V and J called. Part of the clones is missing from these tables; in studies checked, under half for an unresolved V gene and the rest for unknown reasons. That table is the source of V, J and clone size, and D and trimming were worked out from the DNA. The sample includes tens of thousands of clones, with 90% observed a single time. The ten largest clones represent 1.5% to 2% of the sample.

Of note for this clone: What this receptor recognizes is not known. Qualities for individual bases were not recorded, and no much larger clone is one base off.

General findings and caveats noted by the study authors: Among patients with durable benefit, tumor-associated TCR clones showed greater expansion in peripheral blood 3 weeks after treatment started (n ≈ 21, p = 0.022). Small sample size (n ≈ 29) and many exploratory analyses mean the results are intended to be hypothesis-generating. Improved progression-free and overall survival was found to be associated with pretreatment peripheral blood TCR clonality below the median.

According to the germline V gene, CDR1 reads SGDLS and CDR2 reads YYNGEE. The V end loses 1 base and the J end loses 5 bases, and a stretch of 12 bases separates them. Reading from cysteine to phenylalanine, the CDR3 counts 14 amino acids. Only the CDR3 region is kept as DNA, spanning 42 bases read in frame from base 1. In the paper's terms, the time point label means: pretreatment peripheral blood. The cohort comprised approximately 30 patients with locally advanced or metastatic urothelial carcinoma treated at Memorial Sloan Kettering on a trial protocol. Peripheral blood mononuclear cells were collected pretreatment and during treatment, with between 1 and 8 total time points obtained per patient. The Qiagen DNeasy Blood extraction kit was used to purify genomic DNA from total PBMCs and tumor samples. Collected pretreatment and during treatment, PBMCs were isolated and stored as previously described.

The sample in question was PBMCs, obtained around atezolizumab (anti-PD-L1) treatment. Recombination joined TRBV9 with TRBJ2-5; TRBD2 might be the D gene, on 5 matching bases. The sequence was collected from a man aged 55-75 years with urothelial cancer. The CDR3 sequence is CASSVSPGLETQYF. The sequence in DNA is TGTGCCAGCAGCGTATCGCCAGGACTGGAGACCCAGTACTTC.